This TCR beta chain is drawn from a study of shared clonotypes between healthy human individuals. Assay: immunoSEQ multiplex PCR; the TCRdb copy retains only in-frame clones and omits some. The data hold some 2.4 million clones, with roughly 93% observed a single time. Investigators divided CD4+ cells into CD45RA+ naive and CD45RA-negative memory subsets. The CDR3 sequence is 15 residues long. V dropped 4 bases and J dropped 3; count of bases not matched to a gene: 7. From germline, CDR1 is SGHRS and CDR2 YFSETQ. Material: naive CD4+ T cells from PBMCs. Subset noted: CD45RA+ positively selected. The receptor was derived from a man younger than 35 in good health. Some clones in this sample may be carry-over from other donors' samples. This chain connects TRBV5-1 to TRBJ1-1; 9 nucleotides match TRBD1. The chain's CDR3 is CASSAPGQGYTEAFF. The CDR3 region has the DNA TGCGCCAGCAGCGCCCCGGGACAGGGATACACTGAAGCTTTCTTT. Supplemented by reference TRBV5-1 and TRBJ1-1, the full variable domain reads KAGVTQTPRYLIKTRGQQVTLSCSPISGHRSVSWYQQTPGQGLQFLFEYFSETQRNKGNFPGRFSGRQFSNSRSEMNVSTLELGDSALYLCASSAPGQGYTEAFFGQGTRLTVV.